This passage covers 9 T cell receptor beta chains from one sample sequenced in a study of blood T cells in healthy people across ages. A second PCR, run for about 6 to 11 cycles, used a sample-barcoded 5' primer plus a J-beta primer mix. From the 5' RACE reads, TCRdb called clonotypes with MiXCR, one entry per CDR3 protein. The sample includes 1.5 million to 2 million distinct CDR3 sequences, roughly 28% of them seen just once. Input material: blood. These receptors came from a woman aged 25 to 39 in good health.

Worth noting for this clonotype: The junction shows a germline mismatch at one end, possibly a read error. The chain carries TRBV6-5 and TRBJ1-5; D is unresolved. Germline loops: CDR1 MNHEY, CDR2 SVGAGI. This CDR3 spans 13 amino acids. CDR3 protein: CASSPGVNQLQHF. CDR3 bases: TGTGCCAGCAGTCCCGGGGTTAATCAGCTCCAGCATTTT.

For this clonotype: A clone one base away is much larger, so this may be a read error. The chain joins TRBV7-2 to TRBJ2-5; 9 bases align to TRBD2. The V gene end was trimmed by 1 base and the J gene end by 7 bases; junction bases not matched to a gene: 10. Germline V gene sequence: CDR1 SGHTA, CDR2 FQGNSA. The CDR3 is 16 residues long. CDR3 region: CASSLEASGTWRTQYF. The CDR3 region has the DNA TGTGCCAGCAGCTTAGAGGCTAGCGGGACTTGGAGGACCCAGTACTTC.

The gene calls are TRBV12-3 or TRBV12-4 and TRBJ1-2; D may be TRBD1 (6 bases). The CDR3 covers 14 residues. V shed 4 bases and J shed 5 bases, with 14 bases lying between them. The CDR3 region has the DNA TGTGCCAGCAGTTCCCCGGGCAGGGGTTATGGCTACACCTTC. The encoded protein is CASSSPGRGYGYTF.

This clonotype was counted only a few times. Here the CDR3 reads CAWSGGQNYGYTF. Here the CDR3 DNA reads TGTGCCTGGAGTGGAGGGCAGAACTATGGCTACACCTTC. The chain links TRBV30 to TRBJ1-2; unclear D gene. The germline CDR1 and CDR2 sequences are GTSNPN and SVGIG (reference sequence). This CDR3 is built from 13 residues. V lost 1 base to trimming and J lost 2 bases, with 8 bases between them.

This clonotype has at least ten counts. This chain joins TRBV4-3 and TRBJ2-1; maybe TRBD1 (5 bases). In germline, CDR1 is LGHNA, CDR2 YSLEER. V lost 0 bases and J 4 bases, leaving 16 bases between the germline ends. The CDR3 covers 17 residues. CDR3 bases: TGCGCCAGCAGCCAAGAGTCAGGGCCGAATACTTACAATGAGCAGTTCTTC. Encoded protein: CASSQESGPNTYNEQFF.

This clonotype has at least ten counts. V and J are TRBV5-1 and TRBJ2-7; TRBD2 matches 14 bases. Per the germline V gene, CDR1 is SGHRS and CDR2 is YFSETQ. The V segment lost 6 bases and the J segment 7 bases; nucleotides outside the gene matches: 6. The CDR3 contains 14 residues. CDR3 DNA: TGCGCCAGCACCCCGGGACTAGCGGGAGAAGAGCAGTACTTC. Translation gives CASTPGLAGEEQYF.

The chain employs TRBV20-1 and TRBJ2-5; a weak D match, TRBD2 (5 bases). CDR3 length equals 15 residues. V dropped 0 bases and J dropped 6 bases, with 17 bases sitting between them. Germline lookup yields CDR1 DFQATT and CDR2 SNEGSKA (reference sequence). The chain's CDR3 is CSARDLRAGRQTQYF. CDR3 DNA: TGCAGTGCTAGAGATCTGAGGGCTGGTAGGCAGACCCAGTACTTC.

V is TRBV5-5 and J is TRBJ2-7; D call uncertain. Germline CDR1 SGHKS, CDR2 YYEKEE (reference sequence). Trimming removed 2 bases from V and 0 bases from J, with 12 bases in between. The CDR3 spans 15 residues. CDR3 nucleotides: TGTGCCAGCAGCTTCTCGACGCCAAGCTCCTACGAGCAGTACTTC. It is translated as CASSFSTPSSYEQYF.

The V call is TRBV14, the J call TRBJ2-1; 8 bases are shared with TRBD2. The germline gives CDR1 SGHDN, CDR2 FVKESK. V gave up 4 bases and J gave up 7 bases; unmatched junction bases: 12. This CDR3 has 16 residues. In DNA form, the CDR3 reads TGTGCCAGCAGCCCTATCTGGGGACTAGGGAGTAATGAGCAGTTCTTC. Protein sequence: CASSPIWGLGSNEQFF.